This note documents a single TCR beta chain sequence. Its target is not known. The data were taken from a study of OX40 agonist ivuxolimab in advanced cancers. As for the study in general: Averaging roughly 60 years in age, with a range of about 20 to 90, the cohort was more than 75% male. Partial responses occurred in Three dose-escalation patients, one with hepatocellular carcinoma and two with cutaneous melanoma. Study-wide results and limits: CD4+ and CD8+ blood T cells expanded clonally by week 6 at 0.1 to 3.0 mg/kg. The antigen specificity of the peripheral T cells (those that were expanded) was not determined.

CDR3 length equals 14 residues. V was pared by 5 bases and J by 3 bases, with 14 bases between. Germline V lookup: CDR1 LGHNA, CDR2 YNFKEQ. Some clones are missing from TCRdb's copy, which holds only in-frame ones; the method was immunoSEQ multiplex PCR. This sample has over 60,000 clones; 88% occur once, and the top ten carry under 1%. Sequenced material: CD4+ or CD8+ T cells sorted from blood, taken in a trial of the OX40 agonist ivuxolimab. The chain uses TRBV4-2 and TRBJ2-7; a possible D gene is TRBD2 (6 bases). The clonotype originates from an adult with an advanced solid tumor such as melanoma, head and neck, liver or kidney cancer. The CDR3, as DNA: TGTGCCAGCAGCGGTCCAGGCGGGGACTACGAGCAGTACTTC. Protein: CASSGPGGDYEQYF.